The 15 T cell receptor beta chains reported below all come from one sample, sequenced in a study of blood T cell repertoires in COVID-19. TCRdb's table, derived via immunoSEQ multiplex PCR, lists solely in-frame clones and lacks some. The table shows just over 300,000 clones, with approximately 86% occurring only once. The source material was peripheral blood. The receptors were sampled from a man aged 18 to 35 with active or convalescent COVID-19.

Only one count was recorded for this clone. This rearrangement joins TRBV2 to TRBJ2-7; 9 nucleotides line up with TRBD2. Germline assignment: CDR1 SNHLY and CDR2 FYNNEI. J gave up 0 bases and V 2 bases, and 2 bases lay outside the gene matches. The CDR3 consists of 15 residues. The CDR3 loop is CASSELAGTSYEQYF. The CDR3 coding sequence is TGTGCCAGCAGTGAACTAGCGGGAACCTCCTACGAGCAGTACTTC.

The genes are TRBV9 and TRBJ1-3, with D perhaps matching TRBD1 (6 bases). V was pared by 4 bases and J by 0 bases, with 17 bases between. CDR1 SGDLS and CDR2 YYNGEE come from the germline V gene. The CDR3 spans 17 residues. The CDR3 sequence: CASSSPTTGSSGNTIYF. CDR3 nucleotide sequence: TGTGCCAGCAGCTCACCAACTACAGGGAGCTCTGGAAACACCATATATTTT.

The CDR3 here is CASSAHRDGETQYF. In DNA form, the CDR3 reads TGTGCCAGCAGCGCACACAGGGACGGAGAGACCCAGTACTTC. The gene calls are TRBV7-8 and TRBJ2-5; D may be TRBD1 (6 bases). V gave up 5 bases and J gave up 4 bases, with 14 bases separating them. Germline V CDR1 and CDR2: SGHVS, FQNEAQ. CDR3 length: 14 residues.

There are a few counts of this clone. The chain carries TRBV7-2 and TRBJ1-2; 9 bases agree with TRBD1. This CDR3 contains 14 residues. V lost 1 base and J lost 7; bases outside the gene matches: 4. The germline CDR1 and CDR2 sequences are SGHTA and FQGNSA. CDR3 sequence reads: CASSLVGTGFGYTF. The CDR3 bases are TGTGCCAGCAGCTTAGTAGGGACAGGGTTTGGCTACACCTTC.

V usage is TRBV29-1 and J usage is TRBJ2-7; 12 nucleotides line up with TRBD2. In germline, CDR1 is SQVTM, CDR2 ANQGSEA. This CDR3 has 15 amino acids. Germline trimming cut 4 bases from V and 3 bases from J; bases unmatched to any gene: 7. CDR3 amino acids: CSVVSRTSGDYEQYF. The CDR3, as DNA: TGCAGCGTTGTGTCTCGGACTAGCGGGGACTACGAGCAGTACTTC.

The rearrangement uses TRBV7-2 and TRBJ1-2; 10 bases are shared with TRBD1. The CDR3 covers 16 residues. Unmatched junction bases numbered 13, after V lost 5 bases and J lost 7 bases. Germline CDR1 reads SGHTA; CDR2 reads FQGNSA. This CDR3 is CASSVRQGAITGGYTF. The DNA of the CDR3 is TGTGCCAGCAGCGTAAGACAGGGGGCCATCACTGGTGGCTACACCTTC.

This clone occurred a few times. The chain recombines TRBV3-1 (or the pseudogene TRBV3-2) with TRBJ2-2, with 7 bases that match TRBD2. This CDR3 is built from 16 residues. Germline CDR1 and CDR2: LGHDT and YNNKEL (reference sequence). The junction had 12 bases not matched to a gene; V was cut back by 5 bases and J by 6 bases. The CDR3 nucleotides read TGTGCCAGCAGCGTCCGCGGGACTACTCCCGCCGGGGAGCTGTTTTTT. This encodes CASSVRGTTPAGELFF.

J is TRBJ2-1 and V is TRBV11-3, with D possibly TRBD1 on 6 matching bases. The V and J ends lost 5 bases and 4 bases respectively, with 15 bases between them. Germline V gene sequence: CDR1 SGHNT, CDR2 YENEEA. CDR3 length: 15 amino acids. The CDR3 DNA sequence: TGTGCCAGCAGCCCCGGGGACACAGGATACAATGAGCAGTTCTTC. Its translation is CASSPGDTGYNEQFF. Combining the CDR3 with reference TRBV11-3 and TRBJ2-1 gives the whole variable domain EAGVVQSPRYKIIEKKQPVAFWCNPISGHNTLYWYLQNLGQGPELLIRYENEEAVDDSQLPKDRFSAERLKGVDSTLKIQPAELGDSAVYLCASSPGDTGYNEQFFGPGTRLTVL.

The chain couples TRBV7-9 to TRBJ2-5; perhaps TRBD1 as D (6 bases). CDR3 size: 13 residues. The V gene lost 5 bases and the J gene lost 3 bases, with 10 bases spanning the gap. Germline values: CDR1 SEHNR, CDR2 FQNEAQ (reference sequence). In nucleotides, the CDR3 is TGTGCCAGCAGCCCACGACAGGAAGAGACCCAGTACTTC. This translates into CASSPRQEETQYF.

The chain joins TRBV7-3 to TRBJ2-2; D uncertain. Germline V gives CDR1 SGHTA, CDR2 FQGTGA. V lost 8 bases and J lost 4, with 14 bases in between. There are 14 residues in the CDR3. CDR3 sequence reads: CASSPSSPTGELFF. The CDR3, as DNA: TGTGCCAGCTCCCCTTCCTCCCCCACCGGGGAGCTGTTTTTT. Based on the CDR3 plus reference TRBV7-3 and TRBJ2-2, the full variable domain is GAGVSQTPSNKVTEKGKYVELRCDPISGHTALYWYRQSLGQGPEFLIYFQGTGAADDSGLPNDRFFAVRPEGSVSTLKIQRTERGDSAVYLCASSPSSPTGELFFGEGSRLTVL.

The chain joins TRBV7-9 to TRBJ2-1; 10 bases match TRBD1. The V gene end was trimmed by 7 bases and the J gene end by 9 bases; junction bases not matched to a gene: 6. The CDR3 totals 13 residues. Germline V CDR1 and CDR2: SEHNR, FQNEAQ (reference sequence). Written as DNA, the CDR3 is TGTGCCAGCAAAGTGACAGGGGGCAGTGAGCAGTTCTTC. Protein sequence: CASKVTGGSEQFF.

The J gene is TRBJ1-2, the V gene TRBV2; 9 nucleotides match TRBD1. J gave up 6 bases and V 4 bases, and 6 bases lay outside the gene matches. This CDR3 contains 14 residues. Looked up from germline, CDR1 is SNHLY and CDR2 is FYNNEI. The CDR3 is CASSAGQGIDGYTF. CDR3 sequence (DNA): TGTGCCAGCAGTGCGGGACAGGGAATAGATGGCTACACCTTC. Drawing the rest from reference TRBV2 and TRBJ1-2, the complete variable domain is EPEVTQTPSHQVTQMGQEVILRCVPISNHLYFYWYRQILGQKVEFLVSFYNNEISEKSEIFDDQFSVERPDGSNFTLKIRSTKLEDSAMYFCASSAGQGIDGYTFGSGTRLTVV.

The rearrangement uses TRBV27 and TRBJ1-4; tentatively, D is TRBD1 (6 bases). Germline V gene sequence: CDR1 MNHEY, CDR2 SMNVEV (reference sequence). This CDR3 comprises 14 residues. V lost 5 bases and J lost 0, with 7 bases in between. The CDR3 here is CASSRTATNEKLFF. DNA for the CDR3: TGTGCCAGCAGTCGGACAGCAACTAATGAAAAACTGTTTTTT.

A single count supports this clone. The rearrangement uses TRBV15 and TRBJ1-1; possible D gene TRBD1, 6 bases. Germline V gene data show CDR1 as LNHNV and CDR2 as YYDKDF (reference sequence). The CDR3 has 14 amino acids. Trimming pared 6 bases from V and 1 base from J, leaving 12 bases between. The DNA of the CDR3 is TGTGCCACCAGACGAGGACAGCCGAACACTGAAGCTTTCTTT. It yields the protein CATRRGQPNTEAFF. The complete variable domain, with remaining parts taken from reference TRBV15 and TRBJ1-1, reads DAMVIQNPRYQVTQFGKPVTLSCSQTLNHNVMYWYQQKSSQAPKLLFHYYDKDFNNEADTPDNFQSRRPNTSFCFLDIRSPGLGDTAMYLCATRRGQPNTEAFFGQGTRLTVV.

V and J are TRBV4-1 and TRBJ1-1; 7 nucleotides match TRBD1. The trim removed 1 base at V and 9 bases at J, leaving 5 bases unmatched. This CDR3 contains 13 residues. Germline V CDR1 and CDR2: MGHRA, YSYEKL. CDR3 bases: TGCGCCAGCAGCCAAGTAACAGGGGCCCAAGCTTTCTTT. As protein: CASSQVTGAQAFF.